Sequencing of this T cell receptor (beta chain) was carried out in a study of shared clonotypes between healthy human individuals. Study information: The plates for each donor numbered three CD4 naive, three CD4 memory, two CD8 naive and one CD8 memory.

Donors were Caucasian adults residing in Nashville, Tennessee, USA. Trimming took 5 bases from V and 5 from J; bases not matched to a gene: 4. Germline assignment: CDR1 ENHRY and CDR2 SYGVKD. This CDR3 spans 13 amino acids. Study-wide results and limits: It was the few donors that limited the genetic and exposure-history diversity represented.

As regards this clone: The antigen remains unidentified. The sample carries other DNA sequences with the same CDR3.

Method: immunoSEQ multiplex PCR; TCRdb's copy keeps in-frame clones and lacks some. Counted here are around 240,000 clones, just over 65% occurring once; the ten biggest clones make up over 8.5%. This sequence originates from a man younger than 45 in good health. The chain couples TRBV10-3 to TRBJ2-5, with TRBD1 matching over 8 bases. The source material was memory CD4+ T cells sorted from blood. Regarding subset: CD45RA-negative fraction. The CDR3: CAISQGAWETQYF. The CDR3 nucleotides read TGTGCCATCAGTCAGGGGGCTTGGGAGACCCAGTACTTC.